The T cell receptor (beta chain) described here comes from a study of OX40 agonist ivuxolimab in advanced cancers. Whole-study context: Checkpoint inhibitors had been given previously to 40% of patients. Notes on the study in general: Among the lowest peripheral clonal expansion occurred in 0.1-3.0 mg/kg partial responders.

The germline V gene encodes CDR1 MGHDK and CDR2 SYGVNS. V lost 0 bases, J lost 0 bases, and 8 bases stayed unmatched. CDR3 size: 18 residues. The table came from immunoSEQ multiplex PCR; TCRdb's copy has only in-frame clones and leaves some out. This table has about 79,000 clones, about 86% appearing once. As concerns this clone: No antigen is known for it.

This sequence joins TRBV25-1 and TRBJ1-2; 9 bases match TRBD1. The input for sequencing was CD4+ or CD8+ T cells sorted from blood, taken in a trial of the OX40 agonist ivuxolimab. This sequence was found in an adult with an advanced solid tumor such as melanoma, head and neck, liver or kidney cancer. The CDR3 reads CASSEYKGQGETNYGYTF. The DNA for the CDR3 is TGTGCCAGCAGTGAATACAAGGGACAGGGTGAGACTAACTATGGCTACACCTTC.